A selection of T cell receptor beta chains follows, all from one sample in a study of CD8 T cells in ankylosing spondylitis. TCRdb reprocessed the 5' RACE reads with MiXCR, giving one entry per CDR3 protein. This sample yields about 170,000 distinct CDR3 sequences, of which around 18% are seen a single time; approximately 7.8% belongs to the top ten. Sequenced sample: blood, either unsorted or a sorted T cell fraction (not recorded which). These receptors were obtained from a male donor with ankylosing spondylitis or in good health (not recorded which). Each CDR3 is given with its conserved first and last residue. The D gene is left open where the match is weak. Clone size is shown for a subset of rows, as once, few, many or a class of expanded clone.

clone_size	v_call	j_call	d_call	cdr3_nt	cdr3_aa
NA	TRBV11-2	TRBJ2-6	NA	TGTGCCAGCAGCTTAGATCTTACGTTTAGAAGCTCTGGGGCCAACGTCCTGACTTTC	CASSLDLTFRSSGANVLTF
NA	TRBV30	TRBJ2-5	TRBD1	TGTGCCTGGAGTACCCGGGGACAGGGGAAAGAGACCCAGTACTTC	CAWSTRGQGKETQYF
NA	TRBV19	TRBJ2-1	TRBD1	TGTGCCAGTAGTATTCTCCAGGGGGAGAACAATGAGCAGTTCTTC	CASSILQGENNEQFF
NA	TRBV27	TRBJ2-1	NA	TGTGCCAGCAGTTTTGACTACCAGACGTTCTTC	CASSFDYQTFF
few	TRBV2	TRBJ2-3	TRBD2	TGTGCCAGCAAACTCCCGGGGACTAGCGGGAGGTCGAGCACAGATACGCAGTATTTT	CASKLPGTSGRSSTDTQYF
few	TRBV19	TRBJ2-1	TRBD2	TGTGCCAGTAGTGTGGGGACTAGTTCGGCCAACAATGAGCAGTTCTTC	CASSVGTSSANNEQFF
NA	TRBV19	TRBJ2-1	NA	TGTGCCAGTAGACCCGGGACCGCCAATGAGCAGTTCTTC	CASRPGTANEQFF
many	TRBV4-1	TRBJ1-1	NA	TGCGCCAGCAGCCAACCCACAGGGCGGGGCACTGAAGCTTTCTTT	CASSQPTGRGTEAFF
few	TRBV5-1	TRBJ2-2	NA	TGCGCCAGCGCAAGCGGGACAGCTAACACCGGGGAGCTGTTTTTT	CASASGTANTGELFF
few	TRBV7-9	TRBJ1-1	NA	TGTGCCAGCAGCCGGCAACAGGGGAACACTGAAGCTTTCTTT	CASSRQQGNTEAFF
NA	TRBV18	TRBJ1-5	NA	TGTGTCAGCTCGTCATCCGGACAGACTGGCCACCCCCAGCATTTT	CVSSSSGQTGHPQHF
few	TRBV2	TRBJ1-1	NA	TGTGCCAGCACGGAGTTTGAAGCTTTCTTT	CASTEFEAFF
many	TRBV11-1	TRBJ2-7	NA	TGTGCCAGCAGCTTAGGCCGGAACACCTACGAGCAGTACTTC	CASSLGRNTYEQYF
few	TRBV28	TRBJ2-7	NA	TGTGCCAGCGAATTCCGAGTGGGCGAGCAGTACTTC	CASEFRVGEQYF
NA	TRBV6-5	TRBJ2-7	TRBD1	TGTACCAGCAGTTCCACCCCGGGACAGGGGGCCTCTTACGAGCAGTACTTC	CTSSSTPGQGASYEQYF
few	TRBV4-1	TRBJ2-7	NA	TGCGCCAGCAGCCAAGATGGGCAAAGCCCCTACGAGCAGTACTTC	CASSQDGQSPYEQYF
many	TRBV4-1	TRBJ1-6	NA	TGCGCCAGCAGCCCCCCAGATTCACCCCTCCACTTT	CASSPPDSPLHF
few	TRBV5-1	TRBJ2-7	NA	TGCGCCAGCAGCAACGGACAGAGCCGTTCCTACGAGCAGTACTTC	CASSNGQSRSYEQYF
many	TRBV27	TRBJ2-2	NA	TGTGCCAGCAGTGCGGGTCCGAGAACCGGGGAGCTGTTTTTT	CASSAGPRTGELFF
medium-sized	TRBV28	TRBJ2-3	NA	TGTGCCAGCAGTTTGACTACTAGCACAGATACGCAGTATTTT	CASSLTTSTDTQYF
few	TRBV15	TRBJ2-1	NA	TGTGCCACCAGCAGAGATGTGGTCCGCCATGAGCAGTTCTTC	CATSRDVVRHEQFF
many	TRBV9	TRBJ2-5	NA	TGTGCCAGCAGCGGCTCAGGGTTCCAAGAGACCCAGTACTTC	CASSGSGFQETQYF
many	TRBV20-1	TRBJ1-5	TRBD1	TGCAGTGCTAGAGTCGGAGACAGGGGGGGGAGTCAGCCCCAGCATTTT	CSARVGDRGGSQPQHF
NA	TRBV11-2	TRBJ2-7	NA	TGTGCCAGCAGCTTAGGCAGGGGCTTTGACGAGCAGTACTTC	CASSLGRGFDEQYF
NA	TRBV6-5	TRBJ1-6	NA	TGTGCCAGCAGTTTCACGACACTCTACTATAATTCACCCCTCCACTTT	CASSFTTLYYNSPLHF
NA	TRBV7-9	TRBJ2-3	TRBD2	TGTGCCAGCAGCCCCCCGGGACTAGTGAGCACAGATACGCAGTATTTT	CASSPPGLVSTDTQYF
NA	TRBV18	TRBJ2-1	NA	TGTGCCAGCTCCCCAGGGGTCGACTACCCAAAATTCTTC	CASSPGVDYPKFF
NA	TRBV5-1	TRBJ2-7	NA	TGCGCCAGCAGCTCAAGGGTTGGAAATAGCCACGAGCAGTACTTC	CASSSRVGNSHEQYF
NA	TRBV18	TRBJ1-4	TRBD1	TGTGCCAGCTCGGACCGGGACAGGGGATGGGAAAAACTGTTTTTT	CASSDRDRGWEKLFF
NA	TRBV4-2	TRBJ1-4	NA	TGTGCCAGCAGCCAAGGGATTCCCGGGACCTTTCGGGAAAAACTGTTTTTT	CASSQGIPGTFREKLFF
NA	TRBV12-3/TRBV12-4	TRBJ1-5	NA	TGTGCCAGCAGTTTACAGGGGCATAGCAATCAGCCCCAGCATTTT	CASSLQGHSNQPQHF
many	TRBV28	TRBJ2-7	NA	TGTGCCAGCAGGACCGGACAACGGGGAACCTACGAGCAGTACTTC	CASRTGQRGTYEQYF
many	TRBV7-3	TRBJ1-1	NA	TGTGCCAGCAGGTCAACCGGGGGGCAATACACTGAAGCTTTCTTT	CASRSTGGQYTEAFF
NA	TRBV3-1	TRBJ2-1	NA	TGTGCCAGCAGCCAAGAGACTCCTACCTACAATGAGCAGTTCTTC	CASSQETPTYNEQFF
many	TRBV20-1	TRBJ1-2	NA	TGCAGTGCTAAGTCGACGGATTTACTTGGCTACACCTTC	CSAKSTDLLGYTF
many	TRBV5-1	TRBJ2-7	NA	TGCGCCAGCAGCTTGGAATCCTCGGGCGAGCAGTACTTC	CASSLESSGEQYF
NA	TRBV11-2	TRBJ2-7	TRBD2	TGTGCCAGCAGCTTAGGGACTAGCGGGACTAGCGAGCAGTACTTC	CASSLGTSGTSEQYF
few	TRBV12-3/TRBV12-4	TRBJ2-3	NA	TGTGCCAGCAGTTTAGCGCCCGGAGGGCGCACAGATACGCAGTATTTT	CASSLAPGGRTDTQYF
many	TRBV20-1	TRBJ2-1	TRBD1	TGCAGTGCCAGTAAGGGGGCGGCAGCCTACAATGAGCAGTTCTTC	CSASKGAAAYNEQFF
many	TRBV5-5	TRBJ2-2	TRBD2	TGTGCCAGCAGCTGGGAGGGACTCTACACCGGGGAGCTGTTTTTT	CASSWEGLYTGELFF
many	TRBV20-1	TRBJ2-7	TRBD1	TGCAGTGCTCGTCGGACAGGGGCCTACGAGCAGTACTTC	CSARRTGAYEQYF
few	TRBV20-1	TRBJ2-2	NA	TGCAGTGCTAGAACCCTAGCGAGGAACACCGGGGAGCTGTTTTTT	CSARTLARNTGELFF
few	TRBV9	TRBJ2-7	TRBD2	TGTGCCAGCAGCGGGGGGACTAGCCTCTACGAGCAGTACTTC	CASSGGTSLYEQYF
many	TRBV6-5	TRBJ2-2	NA	TGTGCCAGCAGTTACACAACCATAGTCTCGGTGGGCGGGGAGCTGTTTTTT	CASSYTTIVSVGGELFF
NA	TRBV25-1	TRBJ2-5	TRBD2	TGTGCCAGCAGAGAAGGACAGCTAGCGGGCTACCAAGAGACCCAGTACTTC	CASREGQLAGYQETQYF
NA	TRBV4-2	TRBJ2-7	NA	TGTGCCAGCAGCCAAGCAGGGGGCTCTAGCGGCACAAGCTCCTACGAGCAGTACTTC	CASSQAGGSSGTSSYEQYF
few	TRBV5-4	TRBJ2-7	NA	TGTGCCAGCAGCTGGGCCTACGAGCAGTACTTC	CASSWAYEQYF
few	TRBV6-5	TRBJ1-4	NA	TGTGCCAGCAGTAAAATCGGGACGGCTTCAAATGAAAAACTGTTTTTT	CASSKIGTASNEKLFF
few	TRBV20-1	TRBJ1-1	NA	TGCAGTGCTAGGCCTGGCGGCCGGGCGGACACTGAAGCTTTCTTT	CSARPGGRADTEAFF
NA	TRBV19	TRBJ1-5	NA	TGTGCCAGTAGTATAGAAGCCGGGACGCCCCAGCATTTT	CASSIEAGTPQHF
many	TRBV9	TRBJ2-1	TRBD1	TGTGCCAGCAGCGTAGAAGGGACAGGCTACAATGAGCAGTTCTTC	CASSVEGTGYNEQFF
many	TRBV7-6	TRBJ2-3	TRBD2	TGTGCCAGCAGCTTCCGACTAGCCGCAGATACGCAGTATTTT	CASSFRLAADTQYF
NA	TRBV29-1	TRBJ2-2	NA	TGCAGCGGAGGGACGGTCCAGGGCGGGGAGCTGTTTTTT	CSGGTVQGGELFF
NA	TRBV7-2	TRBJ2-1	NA	TGTGCCAGCAGCTTGGGTACCACTGAGCAGTTCTTC	CASSLGTTEQFF